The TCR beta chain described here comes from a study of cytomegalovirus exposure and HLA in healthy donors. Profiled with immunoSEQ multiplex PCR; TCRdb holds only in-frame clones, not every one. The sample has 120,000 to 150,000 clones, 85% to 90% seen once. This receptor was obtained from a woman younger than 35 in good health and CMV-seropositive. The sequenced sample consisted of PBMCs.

The CDR3 loop is CASSQPGGTEAFF. CDR3 in DNA: TGTGCCAGCAGCCAACCAGGGGGTACTGAAGCTTTCTTT. The rearrangement uses TRBV7-8 and TRBJ1-1; TRBD1 agrees at 7 bases. Trimming took 5 bases from V and 5 from J; bases not matched to a gene: 5. This CDR3 is built from 13 residues. Germline V gene sequence: CDR1 SGHVS, CDR2 FQNEAQ.